This TCR beta chain was obtained from a study of T cell repertoires in cytomegalovirus infection. Study background: Peptides in the study included HLA-C-restricted and HLA-B-restricted CMV epitopes. TCR beta signatures that were public indicated CMV infection and matching HLA type.

This clonotype was recorded a few times. Antigen specificity is unknown. CDR1 is SGHVS and CDR2 is FNYEAQ in the germline V gene. This CDR3 is built from 14 residues. Between the trimmed V and J ends, which lost 7 bases and 3 bases, there was a span of 13 bases. TCRdb reprocessed the reads with MiXCR, giving one entry per CDR3 protein. The sample lists about 89,000 distinct CDR3 sequences; about 29% were seen once. This chain joins TRBV7-6 and TRBJ1-3; weak D call: TRBD1 (6 bases). The TCR sequence derives from a human donor in good health (CMV status not recorded). Some clones in this sample may be carry-over from other donors' samples. The starting material was CD8+ T cells from cultured PBMCs, obtained from culture after CMV antigen stimulation. The CDR3 nucleotides read TGTGCCAGCACCACCAGGGGAGGTGGAAACACCATATATTTT. It yields the protein CASTTRGGGNTIYF.